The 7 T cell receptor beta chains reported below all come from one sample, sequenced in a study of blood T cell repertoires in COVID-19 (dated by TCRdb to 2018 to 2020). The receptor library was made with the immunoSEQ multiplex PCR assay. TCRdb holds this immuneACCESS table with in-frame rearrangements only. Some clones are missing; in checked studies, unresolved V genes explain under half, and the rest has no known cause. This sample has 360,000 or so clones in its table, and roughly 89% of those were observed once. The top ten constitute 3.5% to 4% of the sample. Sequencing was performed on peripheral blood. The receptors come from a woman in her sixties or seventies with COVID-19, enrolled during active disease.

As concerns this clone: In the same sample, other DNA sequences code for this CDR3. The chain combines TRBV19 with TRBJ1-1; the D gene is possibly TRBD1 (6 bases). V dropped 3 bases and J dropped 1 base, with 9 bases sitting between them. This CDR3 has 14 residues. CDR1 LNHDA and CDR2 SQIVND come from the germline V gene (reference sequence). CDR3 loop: CASSIGQKNTEAFF. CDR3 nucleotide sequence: TGTGCCAGTAGTATCGGACAGAAGAACACTGAAGCTTTCTTT.

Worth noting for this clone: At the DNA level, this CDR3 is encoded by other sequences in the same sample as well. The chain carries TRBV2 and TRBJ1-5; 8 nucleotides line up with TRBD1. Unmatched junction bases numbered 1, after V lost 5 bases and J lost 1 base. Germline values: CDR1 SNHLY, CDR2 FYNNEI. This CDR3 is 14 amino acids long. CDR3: CASSRQGSNQPQHF. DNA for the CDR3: TGTGCCAGCAGTAGACAGGGGAGCAATCAGCCCCAGCATTTT.

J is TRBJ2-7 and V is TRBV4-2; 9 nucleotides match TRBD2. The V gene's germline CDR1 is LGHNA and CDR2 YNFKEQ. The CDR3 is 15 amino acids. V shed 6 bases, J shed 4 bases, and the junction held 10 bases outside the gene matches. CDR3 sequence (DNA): TGTGCCAGCAGTGTAGTAGCGGGAGCTCCGTACGAGCAGTACTTC. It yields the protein CASSVVAGAPYEQYF.

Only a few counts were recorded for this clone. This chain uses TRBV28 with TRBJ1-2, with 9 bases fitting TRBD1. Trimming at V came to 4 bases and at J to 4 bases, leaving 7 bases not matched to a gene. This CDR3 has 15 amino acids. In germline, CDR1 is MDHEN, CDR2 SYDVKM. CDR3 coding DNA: TGTGCCAGCAGTTCCCGTGGGACAGGGAGCTATGGCTACACCTTC. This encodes CASSSRGTGSYGYTF.

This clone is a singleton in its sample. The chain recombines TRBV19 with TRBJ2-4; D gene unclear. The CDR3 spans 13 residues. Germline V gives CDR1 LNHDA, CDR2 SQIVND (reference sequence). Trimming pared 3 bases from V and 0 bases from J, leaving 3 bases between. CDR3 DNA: TGTGCCAGTAGTATCCTAGCCAAAAACATTCAGTACTTC. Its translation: CASSILAKNIQYF.

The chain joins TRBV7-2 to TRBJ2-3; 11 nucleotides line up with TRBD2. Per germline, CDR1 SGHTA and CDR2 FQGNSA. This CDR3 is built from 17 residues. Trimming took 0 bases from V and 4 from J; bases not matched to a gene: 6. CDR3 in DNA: TGTGCCAGCAGCTTAGCCCCTAGCGGGGGGCTGTCAGATACGCAGTATTTT. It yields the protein CASSLAPSGGLSDTQYF.

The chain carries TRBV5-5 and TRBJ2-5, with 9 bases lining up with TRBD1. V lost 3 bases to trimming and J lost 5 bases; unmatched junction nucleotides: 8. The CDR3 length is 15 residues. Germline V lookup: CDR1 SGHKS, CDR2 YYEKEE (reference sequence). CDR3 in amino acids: CASSSGQGQMETQYF. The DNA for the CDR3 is TGTGCCAGCAGCTCAGGACAGGGGCAAATGGAGACCCAGTACTTC.